Shown below are 25 T cell receptor beta chains from a single sample sequenced in a study of early T cells in non-severe SARS-CoV-2 infection. TCRdb reanalysed the 5' RACE reads using MiXCR and keeps one entry per CDR3 protein. The sample carries around 40,000 distinct CDR3 sequences, approximately 11% recorded once. Source material: whole blood. These receptor sequences come from an adult who was a healthcare worker with PCR-confirmed SARS-CoV-2 infection or an uninfected control (not recorded which).

About this clonotype itself: Given the absence of the conserved phenylalanine or tryptophan at the CDR3 end, a read error is likely. J is TRBJ2-3 and V is TRBV20-1; 9 nucleotides agree with TRBD2. V lost 5 bases, J lost 8 bases, and 11 bases stayed unmatched. The CDR3 is 14 residues long. The germline V gene encodes CDR1 DFQATT and CDR2 SNEGSKA (reference sequence). The CDR3 sequence is CSASQTSGQGTQYL. CDR3 coding DNA: TGCAGTGCTTCGCAGACTAGCGGCCAAGGTACGCAGTATTTG.

This chain links TRBV28 with TRBJ1-1; D might be TRBD1 (5 bases). Germline V CDR1 and CDR2: MDHEN, SYDVKM. The V and J ends lost 5 bases and 7 bases respectively, with 17 bases between them. The CDR3 length is 14 residues. CDR3 sequence: CASSPPGGSIEAFF. The CDR3 nucleotides are TGTGCCAGCAGTCCCCCTGGGGGGAGTATTGAAGCTTTCTTT.

The rearrangement links TRBV20-1 to TRBJ1-1; D unclear. CDR1 is DFQATT and CDR2 is SNEGSKA in the germline V gene (reference sequence). The CDR3 consists of 12 residues. Trimming pared 1 base from V and 5 bases from J, leaving 8 bases between. The DNA of the CDR3 is TGCAGTGCTAGAGTCGGGTATACTGAAGCTTTCTTT. This sequence encodes CSARVGYTEAFF.

This clonotype was found a few times. The chain recombines TRBV20-1 with TRBJ1-6; D is possibly TRBD1 (5 bases). CDR3 size: 13 residues. Looked up from germline, CDR1 is DFQATT and CDR2 is SNEGSKA (reference sequence). V was cut by 5 bases and J by 7 bases, with 12 bases left in between. Here the CDR3 DNA reads TGCAGTGCTTCGCCCCCAGGGAATTCACCCCTCCACTTT. Translated: CSASPPGNSPLHF.

This clonotype was seen many times. The V call is TRBV7-2, the J call TRBJ1-6; D not certain. The CDR3 has 16 amino acids. Germline V gene data show CDR1 as SGHTA and CDR2 as FQGNSA. Deletions cut 4 bases from V and 2 bases from J, with 12 bases between. This chain's CDR3 is CASSSGIRAYNSPLHF. The CDR3, as DNA: TGTGCCAGCAGCTCTGGGATTCGGGCCTATAATTCACCCCTCCACTTT. Looking up the rest from reference TRBV7-2 and TRBJ1-6 gives the full variable domain: GAGVSQSPSNKVTEKGKDVELRCDPISGHTALYWYRQSLGQGLEFLIYFQGNSAPDKSGLPSDRFSAERTGGSVSTLTIQRTQQEDSAVYLCASSSGIRAYNSPLHFGNGTRLTVT.

On this clonotype: The junction shows a germline mismatch at one end, possibly a read error. CDR3 nucleotides: TGTTCCAGCAGTCGTACACCTATGAAGTACGAGCAGTACTTC. It specifies CSSSRTPMKYEQYF. The J gene is TRBJ2-7, the V gene TRBV5-6; D remains ambiguous. CDR3 size: 14 residues. Germline V CDR1 and CDR2: SGHDT, YYEEEE.

Many counts were recorded for this clonotype. V gene TRBV7-8 combines with J gene TRBJ1-6; 7 bases are shared with TRBD1. With V trimmed by 5 bases and J by 7 bases, 11 bases remained unmatched. The CDR3 totals 16 residues. CDR1 and CDR2 from the germline V gene are SGHVS and FQNEAQ. The CDR3 nucleotides read TGTGCCAGCAGCGATCGGACAGGTTCTTTCAATTCACCCCTCCACTTT. Its protein product is CASSDRTGSFNSPLHF.

This clonotype has a handful of counts. The chain carries TRBV5-1 and TRBJ2-7; 8 nucleotides align to TRBD2. The V gene's germline CDR1 is SGHRS and CDR2 YFSETQ. The CDR3 totals 14 residues. Losses at the gene ends were 4 bases for V and 2 bases for J; bases not matched to a gene: 5. DNA for the CDR3: TGCGCCAGCAGCACCCGGGGGGGCCCCTACGAGCAGTACTTC. This codes for CASSTRGGPYEQYF. The full variable domain, in which reference TRBV5-1 and TRBJ2-7 provide the parts outside the CDR3, is KAGVTQTPRYLIKTRGQQVTLSCSPISGHRSVSWYQQTPGQGLQFLFEYFSETQRNKGNFPGRFSGRQFSNSRSEMNVSTLELGDSALYLCASSTRGGPYEQYFGPGTRLTVT.

Within the sample, this clonotype is medium-sized (0.01 to 0.1%). V gene TRBV29-1 combines with J gene TRBJ2-7; maybe TRBD1 (6 bases). CDR1 SQVTM and CDR2 ANQGSEA come from the germline V gene. Trimming shortened V by 2 bases and J by 9 bases, and 8 bases separated the two germline ends. The length of the CDR3 is 10 residues. CDR3 loop: CSVETGRQYF. DNA for the CDR3: TGCAGCGTTGAAACAGGGAGGCAGTACTTC.

This clonotype is deemed medium-sized (0.01 to 0.1%). The V and J genes are TRBV11-2 and TRBJ2-2, with a possible D match to TRBD2 (5 bases). Germline assignment: CDR1 SGHAT and CDR2 FQNNGV. With 3 bases removed from V and 7 bases from J, the gap between germline ends came to 12 bases. The CDR3 length is 14 residues. CDR3 sequence (DNA): TGTGCCAGCAGCTTCACGCAGGCGGGCGGGGAGCTGTTTTTT. Its translation: CASSFTQAGGELFF.

In this sample, this clonotype turned up many times. The genes are TRBV7-3 and TRBJ2-2; 10 bases are shared with TRBD2. After removal of 4 bases from V and 5 bases from J, the junction contained 4 bases not matched to a gene. Germline values: CDR1 SGHTA, CDR2 FQGTGA. This CDR3 has 15 amino acids. CDR3 region: CASSWTSGVTGELFF. As DNA, the CDR3 is TGTGCCAGCAGCTGGACTAGCGGCGTTACCGGGGAGCTGTTTTTT. Using reference TRBV7-3 and TRBJ2-2 for the parts outside the CDR3, the full variable domain is GAGVSQTPSNKVTEKGKYVELRCDPISGHTALYWYRQSLGQGPEFLIYFQGTGAADDSGLPNDRFFAVRPEGSVSTLKIQRTERGDSAVYLCASSWTSGVTGELFFGEGSRLTVL.

This clonotype was counted ten times or more. The genes are TRBV20-1 and TRBJ2-2; 7 nucleotides line up with TRBD1. V trimming: 2 bases; J trimming: 6 bases; junction bases outside the gene matches: 3. Germline values: CDR1 DFQATT, CDR2 SNEGSKA (reference sequence). The CDR3 is 13 amino acids. The CDR3 DNA follows: TGCAGTGCTAGACCCACAGGGGCCGGGGAGCTGTTTTTT. This codes for CSARPTGAGELFF.

This clonotype was observed many times. This rearrangement joins TRBV6-5 to TRBJ1-2, with a tentative D call TRBD1 (6 bases). The germline V gene encodes CDR1 MNHEY and CDR2 SVGAGI. The CDR3 covers 15 residues. With 2 bases removed from V and 2 bases from J, the gap between germline ends came to 12 bases. CDR3 sequence: CASSYQGTSNYGYTF. The CDR3 DNA follows: TGTGCCAGCAGTTACCAGGGGACAAGCAACTATGGCTACACCTTC.

This clonotype was detected ten times or more. The chain couples TRBV7-9 to TRBJ1-2; no clear D. CDR3 size: 14 residues. The ends were cut back, 1 base at V and 2 bases at J, with 8 bases in the middle. CDR1 SEHNR and CDR2 FQNEAQ come from the germline V gene (reference sequence). For the CDR3, the DNA is TGTGCCAGCAGCTTAGGGCTTACCAACTATGGCTACACCTTC. Translation: CASSLGLTNYGYTF. Drawing the rest from reference TRBV7-9 and TRBJ1-2, the complete variable domain is DTGVSQNPRHKITKRGQNVTFRCDPISEHNRLYWYRQTLGQGPEFLTYFQNEAQLEKSRLLSDRFSAERPKGSFSTLEIQRTEQGDSAMYLCASSLGLTNYGYTFGSGTRLTVV.

This clonotype has just a few counts. CDR3 nucleotides: TGTGCCAGCAGCCCGGACAGGGGGCGCGTCACCGGGGAGCTGTTTTTT. This translates into CASSPDRGRVTGELFF. The chain employs TRBV14 and TRBJ2-2; TRBD1 agrees at 11 bases. CDR3 size: 16 residues. Germline V lookup: CDR1 SGHDN, CDR2 FVKESK. After removal of 4 bases from V and 4 bases from J, the junction contained 5 bases not matched to a gene.

In regard to this clonotype: A much larger clone lies a single base off, so this may be a read error. The V call is TRBV7-2, the J call TRBJ2-5; TRBD2 agrees at 7 bases. Germline loops: CDR1 SGHTA, CDR2 FQGNSA. The CDR3 covers 13 residues. CDR3 nucleotides: TGTGTCAGCAGCTTACTAGCGAGGGAGACCCAGTACTTC. It specifies CVSSLLARETQYF. The whole variable domain, filled in from reference TRBV7-2 and TRBJ2-5, reads GAGVSQSPSNKVTEKGKDVELRCDPISGHTALYWYRQSLGQGLEFLIYFQGNSAPDKSGLPSDRFSAERTGGSVSTLTIQRTQQEDSAVYLCVSSLLARETQYFGPGTRLLVL.

J is TRBJ2-3 and V is TRBV5-6; D is ambiguous. The V and J ends lost 6 bases and 0 bases respectively, with 20 bases between them. The CDR3 contains 17 residues. Germline V gives CDR1 SGHDT, CDR2 YYEEEE. Here the CDR3 reads CASNPNPVAPSTDTQYF. In DNA, the CDR3 is TGTGCCAGCAACCCAAACCCCGTGGCTCCCAGCACAGATACGCAGTATTTT.

The chain joins TRBV27 to TRBJ2-5; unclear D gene. The CDR3 totals 13 residues. Germline V lookup: CDR1 MNHEY, CDR2 SMNVEV (reference sequence). Trimming pared 6 bases from V and 1 base from J, leaving 9 bases between. CDR3 loop: CASSAWSQETQYF. CDR3 bases: TGTGCCAGCAGCGCTTGGAGCCAAGAGACCCAGTACTTC.

In this sample, this clonotype turned up many times. The V gene is TRBV10-3, the J gene TRBJ2-5; TRBD1 matches 9 bases. Germline V gene data show CDR1 as ENHRY and CDR2 as SYGVKD. J lost 5 bases, V lost 5 bases, and 6 bases had no gene match. The CDR3 totals 14 residues. Written as DNA, the CDR3 is TGTGCCATCAGTACAGGGGGCGCAGGGGAGACCCAGTACTTC. As protein: CAISTGGAGETQYF.

This clonotype was counted ten times or more. This chain uses TRBV3-1 with TRBJ2-5, with D possibly matching TRBD2 (5 bases). V lost 6 bases and J 5 bases, leaving 19 bases between the germline ends. Germline CDR1 is LGHDT and CDR2 is YNNKEL (reference sequence). The CDR3 extends over 15 amino acids. CDR3 protein: CASSPMRARVETQYF. Here the CDR3 DNA reads TGTGCCAGCAGTCCGATGAGGGCCCGGGTGGAGACCCAGTACTTC.

Ten or more counts support this clonotype. J is TRBJ1-2 and V is TRBV20-1; 10 bases match TRBD1. The CDR3 totals 13 residues. J was trimmed by 6 bases and V by 5 bases; bases with no gene match: 6. Germline V gene data show CDR1 as DFQATT and CDR2 as SNEGSKA (reference sequence). The DNA for the CDR3 is TGCAGTGCTCTTCGACAGGGGGCGGATGGCTACACCTTC. Translating it yields CSALRQGADGYTF.

This clonotype was counted only a few times. This chain uses TRBV18 with TRBJ2-2; D may correspond to TRBD1 or TRBD2 (5 bases each). CDR1 and CDR2 from the germline V gene are KGHSH and LQKENI. The CDR3 is made up of 15 amino acids. V lost 4 bases to trimming and J lost 5 bases, with 14 bases between them. CDR3 protein: CASSRDAPGTGELFF. The CDR3 DNA reads TGTGCCAGCTCACGGGACGCCCCGGGGACCGGGGAGCTGTTTTTT.

This clonotype was recorded at least ten times. V is TRBV18 and J is TRBJ2-1, with 7 bases that match TRBD1. Trimming cost V 3 bases and J 0 bases; bases outside gene matches: 5. This CDR3 has 16 amino acids. Germline CDR1 is KGHSH and CDR2 is LQKENI. This CDR3 reads CASSPQGQRSYNEQFF. As DNA, the CDR3 is TGTGCCAGCTCACCGCAGGGACAGCGCTCCTACAATGAGCAGTTCTTC.

The gene calls are TRBV11-3 and TRBJ2-1; 9 bases match TRBD2. Germline CDR1 is SGHNT and CDR2 is YENEEA. CDR3 size: 16 residues. The V segment lost 3 bases and the J segment 5 bases; nucleotides outside the gene matches: 8. CDR3 nucleotides: TGTGCCAGCAGCTTGAGAGCGGGGGGCTTGGACAATGAGCAGTTCTTC. It codes for CASSLRAGGLDNEQFF.

A few counts support this clonotype. This chain links TRBV11-2 with TRBJ2-3; 7 bases agree with TRBD2. CDR3 size: 15 residues. Germline V gives CDR1 SGHAT, CDR2 FQNNGV. V lost 8 bases and J lost 2; bases outside the gene matches: 10. CDR3 residues: CASRHGRGVTDTQYF. DNA for the CDR3: TGTGCCAGCCGGCATGGCCGGGGGGTCACAGATACGCAGTATTTT. Drawing the rest from reference TRBV11-2 and TRBJ2-3, the complete variable domain is EAGVAQSPRYKIIEKRQSVAFWCNPISGHATLYWYQQILGQGPKLLIQFQNNGVVDDSQLPKDRFSAERLKGVDSTLKIQPAKLEDSAVYLCASRHGRGVTDTQYFGPGTRLTVL.